Sequencing of this T cell receptor beta chain was carried out in a study of T cells after yellow fever vaccination (dated by TCRdb to the late 2010s). Background for the entire study: The SMART-Seq v4 Ultra Low Input RNA kit was used to prepare libraries from fractions with low cell numbers. To track T-cell clones before and after primary and booster YFV17D yellow fever vaccination, bulk TCR alpha and beta repertoires were sequenced longitudinally. Two healthy male donors made up the cohort, one aged 18 to 29 years and the other aged 30 to 39 years. Bulk PBMC replicates and cell subsets were isolated from blood drawn at multiple timepoints before and after both primary and secondary immunization.

Sequencing was carried out with an Illumina NovaSeq 6000. TCR cDNA was made using 5'RACE template switching, a step that added a universal primer site and unique molecular identifiers. Priming of cDNA synthesis was performed from both the TCR alpha and TCR beta constant segments. Two PCR steps were used to amplify libraries, with sample barcodes and sequencing adapters being added in the second step. Libraries were sequenced on Illumina HiSeq 2500 (2x100 bp) or NovaSeq (2x150 bp). Turning to the authors' computational methods: Reads were demultiplexed and collapsed into UMI consensus sequences with MIGEC, and V(D)J alignment was performed with MiXCR. Vaccine-responding clonotypes were identified with edgeR using replicate PBMC samples, with FDR below 0.01 and a log2 fold change above 5 up to day 15 being required. CD4 or CD8 identity was assigned to each bulk clonotype according to whether the clonotype was present at higher abundance in the sequenced CD4 repertoire or the sequenced CD8 repertoire. The raw public data were reprocessed by TCRdb itself: fastp quality trimming at Q25, MiXCR clonotype calling, in-frame beta chains only. Rows are combined by CDR3 protein, so each entry shows the most common genes and DNA. TCRdb, not the original authors, processed these V and J calls. In all, the sample holds approximately 300,000 distinct CDR3 sequences, and about 10% of those were seen once. 3.3% of the sample goes to the ten largest clones.

Note on this clonotype: Its recognized antigen is unknown. This may stem from a read error, because a much larger clone lies one nucleotide away.

The full study reports these points: Most clones expanded after primary vaccination were re-detected after the booster (96% of CD4 and more than 70% of CD8), suggesting broad memory maintenance. FACS-sorted repertoires could contain abundant contaminating clonotypes from the bulk population, so computational filtering was required. The study included only a couple of donors, which limits how far the findings can be generalized. A small fraction of clonotypes appeared in both the CD4 and CD8 compartments, likely as a result of convergent recombination. The secondary T-cell response was weaker than the primary response but faster, peaking on day 5 instead of day 15.

The CDR3 numbers 13 residues from cysteine through phenylalanine. The sequence is cut down to CDR3 DNA, 39 bases in frame from base 1. Reading the germline V gene gives CDR1 KGHSH and CDR2 LQKENI. V drops 3 bases and J drops 3 bases, leaving 8 bases in between. This sample's treatment or condition label indicates: live attenuated yellow fever vaccine strain. A standard Ficoll-Paque protocol was used to isolate PBMCs from peripheral blood. CD4 and CD8 T-cell fractions were isolated with Dynabeads CD4 and CD8 positive selection kits. TriZol was used to extract RNA from bulk PBMCs, from CD4 and CD8 fractions, and from dextramer-positive and dextramer-negative fractions.

The sequence came from a man aged 18 to 30 who received the YFV17D yellow fever vaccine. The sample in question was CD4+ T cells sorted from PBMCs, obtained 45 days after the yellow fever booster vaccination. Recombination joined TRBV18 with TRBJ2-5; perhaps TRBD1 is the D gene, with 6 bases matching. The DNA is TGTGCCAGCTCACCGAGACAGGAAGAGACCCAGTACTTC. Its protein product is CASSPRQEETQYF.